This T cell receptor (beta chain) was recovered during a study of shared clonotypes between healthy human individuals. Across the study: The plates for each donor numbered three CD4 naive, three CD4 memory, two CD8 naive and one CD8 memory. Study findings and constraints: For naive CD4 cells, approximately 4.7% of clonotypes were shared across a few donors. Naive subsets usually exceeded memory subsets in estimated richness.

The length of the CDR3 is 16 residues. The germline V and J ends were trimmed by 3 bases and 1 base, with 15 bases remaining between them. Germline values: CDR1 LNHDA, CDR2 SQIVND (reference sequence). Donors comprised healthy HIV-negative adults lacking recent acute infections or vaccinations. The data were produced by immunoSEQ multiplex PCR, yet TCRdb's version contains in-frame clones alone and is incomplete. Of roughly 1,500,000 clones in the sample, around 98% were seen once. This clone was seen only once. Its antigen remains unidentified. This clonotype was sampled from a man aged 30-40 years in good health. The chain couples TRBV19 to TRBJ1-1; perhaps TRBD1 as D (6 bases). Sequencing used naive CD4+ T cells sorted from blood. As for subset: CD45RA+ positively selected. The CDR3 sequence: CASSIGGLGGNTEAFF. The DNA for the CDR3 is TGTGCCAGTAGTATTGGGGGCCTCGGCGGGAACACTGAAGCTTTCTTT.